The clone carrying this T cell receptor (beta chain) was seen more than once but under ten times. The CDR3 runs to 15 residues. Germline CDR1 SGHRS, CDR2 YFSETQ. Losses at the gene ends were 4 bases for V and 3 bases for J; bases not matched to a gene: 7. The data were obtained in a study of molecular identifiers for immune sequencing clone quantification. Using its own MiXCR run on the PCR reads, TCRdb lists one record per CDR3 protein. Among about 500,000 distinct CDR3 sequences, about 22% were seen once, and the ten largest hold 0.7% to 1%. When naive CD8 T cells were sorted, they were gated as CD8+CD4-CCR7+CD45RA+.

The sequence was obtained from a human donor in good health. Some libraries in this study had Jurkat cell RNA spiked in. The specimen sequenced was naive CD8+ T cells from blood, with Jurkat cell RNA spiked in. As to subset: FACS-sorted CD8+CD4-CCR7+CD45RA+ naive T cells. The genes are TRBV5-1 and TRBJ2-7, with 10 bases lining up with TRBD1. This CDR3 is CASSVRQGANYEQYF. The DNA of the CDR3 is TGCGCCAGCAGCGTTAGACAGGGGGCGAACTACGAGCAGTACTTC.